This T cell receptor (beta chain) was sequenced in a study of blood T cell repertoires in COVID-19. As for the study in general: Italy, Spain and the United States were the sources of the convalescent and acute COVID-19 samples.

In terms of age and location, participants ranged from roughly 18 to 90 years and lived in under 30 US areas. Allocation to cohorts depended on clinical history reported by the participants. TCRdb's copy holds only in-frame clones and misses some; the assay was immunoSEQ multiplex PCR. In the table there are roughly 300,000 clones, roughly 93% of which are singletons. This clone is labeled medium-sized. CDR1 MNHNY and CDR2 SVGAGI come from the germline V gene (reference sequence). The V segment lost 6 bases and the J segment 2 bases; nucleotides outside the gene matches: 7. The CDR3 sequence is 15 residues long.

This sequence joins TRBV6-6 and TRBJ1-2, with TRBD1 matching 9 bases. This receptor was obtained from a middle-aged woman with acute COVID-19. The sample comprised PBMCs or T cells enriched from blood (not recorded which). Here the CDR3 DNA reads TGTGCCAGCAGACCCCCGGGACAGGGAAACTATGGCTACACCTTC. Protein: CASRPPGQGNYGYTF.